This is a list of T cell receptor beta chains from one sample in a study of control samples from healthy donors and cancer patients. Assay: immunoSEQ multiplex PCR; the TCRdb copy retains only in-frame clones and omits some. The sample carries 120,000 or so clones, about 87% recorded once. Sequenced: blood. These receptors were taken from a man younger than 45 in good health. The CDR3 runs from the conserved cysteine through the conserved F or W. D genes are given only for firm matches. For some rows the clone size is stated as once, few or many, or as a class when expanded; others skip it.

D,J,size,V,CDR3
-,TRBJ1-1,-,TRBV27,CASSLSPNTEAFF
TRBD2,TRBJ2-3,-,TRBV5-1,CASSGVAGLILADTQYF
-,TRBJ2-1,-,TRBV7-2,CASSLAPRRYNEQFF
TRBD1,TRBJ2-1,-,TRBV27,CASSSGQEPYNEQFF
TRBD1,TRBJ1-2,-,TRBV9,CASSSGGTIQGYTF
TRBD2,TRBJ2-1,once,TRBV27,CASSLFGGSSYNEQFF
TRBD1,TRBJ1-4,-,TRBV28,CASRQGAVEKLFF
-,TRBJ1-1,-,TRBV9,CASSVGAQMVEAFF
TRBD2,TRBJ2-1,-,TRBV6-2/TRBV6-3,CASSYVAGGGNEQFF
-,TRBJ2-2,-,TRBV5-1,CASSPGTANTGELFF
TRBD1,TRBJ1-2,-,TRBV27,CASSLQGDSHYGYTF
-,TRBJ2-1,once,TRBV27,CASSLGHLAYEQFF
-,TRBJ2-6,-,TRBV18,CASSPRSSGANVLTF
-,TRBJ2-7,once,TRBV14,CASSLGTVDYEQYF
-,TRBJ2-5,-,TRBV13,CASSTQDGTQYF
-,TRBJ1-6,-,TRBV9,CASSAGRYNSPLHF
-,TRBJ2-4,-,TRBV9,CASSSPTLRVQYF
-,TRBJ1-1,-,TRBV15,CATSRDQAPGKTFF
-,TRBJ1-2,-,TRBV5-1,CASSLGGGSYGYTF
-,TRBJ2-2,-,TRBV13,CASSLAPGELFF
TRBD1,TRBJ1-6,once,TRBV30,CAWRETGGDPLHF
-,TRBJ1-2,-,TRBV30,CAWSVPGAQGYTF
-,TRBJ2-2,-,TRBV5-1,CASSFGQNTGELFF
TRBD1,TRBJ1-2,-,TRBV3-1/TRBV3-2,CASSPQGAYGYTF
TRBD1,TRBJ2-7,-,TRBV4-1,CASSQERGQGIYEQYF
-,TRBJ1-6,-,TRBV25-1,CASSVLSPYNSPLHF
-,TRBJ2-5,-,TRBV24-1,CATSDRKGVQETQYF
-,TRBJ2-5,-,TRBV24-1,CATSEGGQGFGLAETQYF
TRBD1,TRBJ2-5,-,TRBV6-2/TRBV6-3,CASSSPTGIRETQYF
-,TRBJ1-2,-,TRBV5-1,CASSLASANSLYGYTF
-,TRBJ2-5,-,TRBV5-6,CASSLGPHRAETQYF
-,TRBJ1-2,-,TRBV6-4,CASSDSSGAGGYTF
-,TRBJ1-2,-,TRBV10-3,CAISAGPLLPGGYTF
TRBD1,TRBJ1-1,-,TRBV11-3,CASSLPYRGPEAFF
-,TRBJ1-2,-,TRBV11-2,CASSLVVGANYGYTF
-,TRBJ1-1,once,TRBV30,CAWSVGGSAEAFF
-,TRBJ1-2,-,TRBV18,CASSLPSRDNYGYTF
-,TRBJ1-6,-,TRBV30,CAWSGGTPNSPLHF
-,TRBJ1-1,-,TRBV6-5,CASKMTSNTEAFF
-,TRBJ2-5,few,TRBV7-9,CASSPTVLGIPLQETQYF
-,TRBJ1-2,-,TRBV6-1,CASSETVGDGYTF
-,TRBJ1-6,-,TRBV10-2,CASSAAPGRNSNSPLHF
-,TRBJ1-3,-,TRBV15,CATSPDQLSGNTIYF